Listed below are T cell receptor beta chains from one sample, sequenced in a study of CD8 T cells in Susac syndrome. One entry per CDR3 protein, called by TCRdb with MiXCR from the immunoSEQ multiplex PCR reads. Of 250,000 to 350,000 distinct CDR3 sequences listed, around 92% are singletons. The sequencing sample was made of CD4+ T cells from PBMCs. The receptors were sampled from a human donor with multiple sclerosis. Each CDR3 is given with its conserved first and last residue. The D gene is left open where the match is weak. Only some rows state a clone size, as once, few, many or a class for expanded clones.

J	V	D	size	CDR3	DNA
TRBJ2-1	TRBV19	TRBD2	once	CASNAGAFNNEQFF	TGTGCCAGTAACGCGGGAGCCTTTAACAATGAGCAGTTCTTC
TRBJ2-1	TRBV29-1	.	.	CSGGLGGGNYNEQFF	TGCAGCGGGGGTTTAGGGGGGGGTAACTACAATGAGCAGTTCTTC
TRBJ1-3	TRBV14	.	.	CASSLERTSGNTIYF	TGTGCCAGCAGCCTAGAACGGACATCTGGAAACACCATATATTTT
TRBJ2-1	TRBV7-9	.	.	CASSQAGNEQFF	TGTGCCAGCAGCCAGGCGGGGAATGAGCAGTTCTTC
TRBJ1-4	TRBV12-3/TRBV12-4	.	.	CASVRAFGEKLFF	TGTGCCAGCGTACGGGCCTTTGGGGAAAAACTGTTTTTT
TRBJ2-3	TRBV20-1	TRBD2	once	CSATGLAGGLSLRDTQYF	TGCAGTGCTACGGGACTAGCGGGAGGGCTTAGTCTGAGAGATACGCAGTATTTT
TRBJ1-1	TRBV20-1	TRBD1	.	CSARVGGTGGTEAFF	TGCAGTGCTAGAGTCGGGGGGACAGGGGGCACTGAAGCTTTCTTT
TRBJ2-5	TRBV11-1	.	.	CASSHREKETQYF	TGTGCCAGCAGCCACAGGGAGAAGGAGACCCAGTACTTC
TRBJ1-2	TRBV7-2	.	few	CASSLQGPGYTF	TGTGCCAGCAGCCTCCAGGGTCCAGGCTACACCTTC
TRBJ2-5	TRBV18	TRBD2	.	CASSPRALAGRQETQYF	TGTGCCAGCTCACCACGCGCCCTAGCGGGACGACAAGAGACCCAGTACTTC
TRBJ2-5	TRBV7-2	.	.	CASSLESGTQTQYF	TGTGCCAGCAGCTTAGAGTCTGGGACCCAGACCCAGTACTTC
TRBJ2-5	TRBV20-1	TRBD2	.	CSAGAWGLAGAGETQYF	TGCAGTGCTGGAGCATGGGGGCTAGCGGGAGCGGGTGAGACCCAGTACTTC
TRBJ2-2	TRBV4-3	.	.	CASSQDIAYANTGELFF	TGCGCCAGCAGCCAAGATATAGCGTACGCGAACACCGGGGAGCTGTTTTTT
TRBJ2-7	TRBV6-2/TRBV6-3	.	.	CASRQDWAFGEQYF	TGTGCCAGCCGACAGGATTGGGCCTTCGGCGAGCAGTACTTC
TRBJ2-7	TRBV7-2	.	.	CASSVGYGGPYEQYF	TGTGCCAGCAGCGTTGGATATGGGGGGCCCTACGAGCAGTACTTC
TRBJ2-5	TRBV4-2	.	.	CASSRLGNQETQYF	TGTGCCAGCTCCCGACTCGGGAATCAAGAGACCCAGTACTTC
TRBJ2-1	TRBV10-2	.	.	CASSEWAVRAGKSNEQFF	TGCGCCAGCAGTGAGTGGGCCGTCAGGGCAGGAAAGAGCAATGAGCAGTTCTTC
TRBJ2-2	TRBV6-2/TRBV6-3	.	.	CASSGLVTGELFF	TGTGCCAGCAGTGGCTTGGTCACCGGGGAGCTGTTTTTT
TRBJ1-3	TRBV6-5	.	.	CASSPATDSGNTIYF	TGTGCCAGCAGTCCCGCGACGGATTCTGGAAACACCATATATTTT
TRBJ2-3	TRBV9	.	.	CASSSFRGRVRDTQYF	TGTGCCAGCAGCTCATTCAGGGGGAGGGTAAGGGATACGCAGTATTTT
TRBJ2-7	TRBV4-3	.	.	CASSRRTVHDEQYF	TGCGCCAGCAGCCGTCGAACTGTTCACGACGAGCAGTACTTC
TRBJ1-1	TRBV5-4	.	.	CASSPTGGGSTEAFF	TGTGCCAGCAGCCCCACCGGGGGGGGCAGCACTGAAGCTTTCTTT
TRBJ1-5	TRBV19	.	.	CASSIEGRTNQPQHF	TGTGCCAGTAGTATAGAAGGCAGGACTAATCAGCCCCAGCATTTT
TRBJ2-6	TRBV2	TRBD1	.	CASSSSTGVGANVLTF	TGTGCCAGCAGTTCAAGCACAGGGGTCGGGGCCAACGTCCTGACTTTC
TRBJ1-1	TRBV30	.	.	CAWSGAGNPEAFF	TGTGCCTGGAGTGGGGCGGGAAACCCTGAAGCTTTCTTT
TRBJ1-2	TRBV20-1	.	.	CSASVQGTHGYTF	TGCAGTGCTAGCGTACAGGGTACCCATGGCTACACCTTC
TRBJ1-1	TRBV20-1	.	.	CSAGTQRDTEAFF	TGCAGTGCTGGGACCCAAAGGGACACTGAAGCTTTCTTT
TRBJ1-1	TRBV20-1	.	.	CSARDSSSNTEAFF	TGCAGTGCTAGAGATTCAAGCTCGAACACTGAAGCTTTCTTT
TRBJ2-1	TRBV29-1	TRBD2	.	CSVLGLAGNEQFF	TGCAGCGTCCTCGGACTAGCGGGCAATGAGCAGTTCTTC
TRBJ1-2	TRBV30	.	.	CAWTPGTRVYGYTF	TGTGCCTGGACCCCCGGGACAAGGGTATATGGCTACACCTTC
TRBJ2-7	TRBV28	.	.	CASRSGTQQYF	TGTGCCAGCAGATCCGGGACCCAGCAGTACTTC